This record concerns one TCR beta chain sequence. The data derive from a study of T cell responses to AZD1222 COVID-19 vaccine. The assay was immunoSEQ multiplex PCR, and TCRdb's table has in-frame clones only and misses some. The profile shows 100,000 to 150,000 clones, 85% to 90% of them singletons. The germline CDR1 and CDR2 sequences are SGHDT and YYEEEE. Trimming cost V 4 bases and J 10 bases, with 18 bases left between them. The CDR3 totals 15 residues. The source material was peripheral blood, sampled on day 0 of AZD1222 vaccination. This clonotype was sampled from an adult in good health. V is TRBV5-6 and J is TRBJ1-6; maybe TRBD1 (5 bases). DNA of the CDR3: TGTGCCAGCAGCCTCCCAGGGAGCCCTAAATCACCCCTCCACTTT. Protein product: CASSLPGSPKSPLHF.